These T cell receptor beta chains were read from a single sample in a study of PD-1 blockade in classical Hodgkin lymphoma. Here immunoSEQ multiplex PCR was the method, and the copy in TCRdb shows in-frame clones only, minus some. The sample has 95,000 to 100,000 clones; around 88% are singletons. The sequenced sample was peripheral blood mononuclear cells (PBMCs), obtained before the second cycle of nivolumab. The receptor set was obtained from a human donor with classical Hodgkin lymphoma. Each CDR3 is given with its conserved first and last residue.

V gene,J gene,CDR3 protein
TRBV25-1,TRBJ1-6,CASRRGTDSPLHF
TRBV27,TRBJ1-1,CASSLKVENTEAFF
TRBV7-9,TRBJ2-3,CASSLGWAYLSTDTQYF
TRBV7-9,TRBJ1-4,CASSLSGVGEKLFF
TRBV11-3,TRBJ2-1,CASSNTWTGGSYNEQFF
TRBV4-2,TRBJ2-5,CASSLLPVVETQYF
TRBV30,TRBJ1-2,CAWSADRGLYGYTF
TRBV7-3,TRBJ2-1,CASSSTSGGPNEQFF
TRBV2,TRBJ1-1,CASSVKGGSTEAFF
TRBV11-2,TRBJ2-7,CASSPQDYEQYF
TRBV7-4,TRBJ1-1,CASSLSLGTEAFF
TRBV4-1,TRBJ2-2,CASSQGPNTGELFF
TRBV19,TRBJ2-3,CASSNVGRVSQYF
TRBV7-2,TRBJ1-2,CASSLGGQAEGYTF
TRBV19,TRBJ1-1,CASSTLQGGAEAFF
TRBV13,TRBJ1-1,CASRFGGTEAFF
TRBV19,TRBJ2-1,CASSPQNNEQFF
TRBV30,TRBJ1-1,CAWSDRDEAFF
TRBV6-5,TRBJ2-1,CASSQDRVKQFF
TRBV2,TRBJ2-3,CASSEGLGTQYF
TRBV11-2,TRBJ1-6,CASSLDQPGQGSYNSPLHF
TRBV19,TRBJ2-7,CASSITTGPYEQYF
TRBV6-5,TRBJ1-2,CASSDRNYGYTF
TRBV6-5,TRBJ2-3,CASSYSRPSDTQYF
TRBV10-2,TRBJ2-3,CASSPAARTDTQYF
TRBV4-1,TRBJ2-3,CASSPPGTHTDTQYF
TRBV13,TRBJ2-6,CASSLSRVSGANVLTF
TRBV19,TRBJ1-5,CASTIGGRSNQPQHF
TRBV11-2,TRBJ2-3,CATELARLGADTQYF
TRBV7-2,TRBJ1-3,CASSLDVGPGNTICF
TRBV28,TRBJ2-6,CASSPHLGQGANVLTF
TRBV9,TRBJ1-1,CASSVDQGAEAFF
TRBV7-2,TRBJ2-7,CAGAGAGATYEQYF
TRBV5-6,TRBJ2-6,CASSGRTAGANVLTF
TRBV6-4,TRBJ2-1,CASSEHTGTDSYNEQFF
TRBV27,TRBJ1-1,CASSSPLRNTEAFF
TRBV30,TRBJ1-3,CAWRARGGGNTIYF
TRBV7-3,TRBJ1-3,CASSSTGGFLNSGNTIYF
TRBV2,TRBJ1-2,CASRGIYGYTF
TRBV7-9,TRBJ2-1,CASSLGQGAYNEQFF
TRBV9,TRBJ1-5,CASSAGSQPQHF
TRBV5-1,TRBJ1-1,CASSLGTLDTEAFF
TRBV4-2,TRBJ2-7,CASSQVVSISLEQYF
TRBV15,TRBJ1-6,CATSPRRDPGSYNSPLHF
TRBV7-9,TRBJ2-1,CASSSQWIAGGYEQFF
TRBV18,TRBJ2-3,CASSEYMGPTDTQYF
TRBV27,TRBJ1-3,CASSLNSGNTIYF
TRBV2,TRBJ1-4,CASDEGTQGEKLFF
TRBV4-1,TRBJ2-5,CASSQESGVRETQYF
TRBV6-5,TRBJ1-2,CASSYSTGENRGYTF
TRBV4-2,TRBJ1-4,CASSQVYATNEKLFF
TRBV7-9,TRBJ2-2,CASSPTGLNTGELFF
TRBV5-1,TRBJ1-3,CASSLAVDGNTIYF